A selection of T cell receptor beta chains follows, all from one sample in a study of T cell repertoires in cytomegalovirus infection. TCRdb called the reads again in MiXCR, with one record for every CDR3 protein. This repertoire shows approximately 500,000 distinct CDR3 sequences, approximately 10% found once; its top ten account for around 9.6%. The specimen sequenced was PBMCs. These receptors were taken from a human donor in good health (CMV status not recorded). Some clones in this sample may be carry-over from other donors' samples. Each CDR3 is given with its conserved first and last residue. Fields, in order: V gene, D gene, clone size, J gene, CDR3 DNA, CDR3 protein. The D gene is left open where the match is weak. Some rows have no size entry. The others give once, few or many, or a class for an expanded clone.

V: TRBV18
D: NA
size: NA
J: TRBJ2-3
DNA: TGTGCCAGCTCAAAGGACAGTTCTGATACGCAGTATTTT
CDR3: CASSKDSSDTQYF

V: TRBV7-9
D: NA
size: many
J: TRBJ2-5
DNA: TGTGCCAGCAGCTTAGACGAGTTGAAGGAGACCCAGTACTTC
CDR3: CASSLDELKETQYF

V: TRBV7-9
D: NA
size: many
J: TRBJ1-5
DNA: TGTGCCAGCAGCTTAGGAGGAGGATACCCGTTTCGGCAGCCCCAGCATTTT
CDR3: CASSLGGGYPFRQPQHF

V: TRBV23-1
D: NA
size: NA
J: TRBJ2-5
DNA: TGCGCCAGCAGTCAACAGTACTTC
CDR3: CASSQQYF

V: TRBV20-1
D: NA
size: NA
J: TRBJ1-5
DNA: TGCAGTGCTATGGGGTTGGTGAATCAGCCCCAGCATTTT
CDR3: CSAMGLVNQPQHF

V: TRBV6-1
D: TRBD1
size: many
J: TRBJ1-2
DNA: TGTGCCAGCATATTGCGGGACAGCACTACTAACTATGGCTACACCTTC
CDR3: CASILRDSTTNYGYTF

V: TRBV7-2
D: NA
size: NA
J: TRBJ1-1
DNA: TGTGCCAGCAGCTTATACGCCATCCCGGGGAGAGAAGCTTTCTTT
CDR3: CASSLYAIPGREAFF

V: TRBV6-5
D: TRBD2
size: NA
J: TRBJ2-1
DNA: TGTGCCAGCAGTCCATGGACTAGCGGGGGGCACAATGAGCAGTTCTTC
CDR3: CASSPWTSGGHNEQFF

V: TRBV28
D: NA
size: few
J: TRBJ1-1
DNA: TGTGCCACCAGACAGACGCTTTACACTGAAGCTTTCTTT
CDR3: CATRQTLYTEAFF

V: TRBV28
D: NA
size: NA
J: TRBJ1-5
DNA: TGTGCCAGCAGTTTGGGGGGGCCGGGGAATCAGCCCCAGCATTTT
CDR3: CASSLGGPGNQPQHF

V: TRBV7-8
D: TRBD2
size: many
J: TRBJ2-7
DNA: TGTGCCAGCAGCTTAGTAAGGACTAGCGCAACCTACGAGCAGTACTTC
CDR3: CASSLVRTSATYEQYF

V: TRBV3-1
D: NA
size: few
J: TRBJ1-1
DNA: TGTGCCAGCAGCCAAGATTGGGGGTTCACTGAAGCTTTCTTT
CDR3: CASSQDWGFTEAFF

V: TRBV28
D: NA
size: NA
J: TRBJ2-7
DNA: TGTGCCAGCAGTTCAGGAAGACACGAGCAGTACTTC
CDR3: CASSSGRHEQYF

V: TRBV7-9
D: NA
size: many
J: TRBJ2-7
DNA: TGTGCCAGCAGCCAAAGTGATTACGAGCAGTACTTC
CDR3: CASSQSDYEQYF

V: TRBV6-1
D: NA
size: many
J: TRBJ2-3
DNA: TGTGCCAGCCTCAGGGGAAGCACAGATACGCAGTATTTT
CDR3: CASLRGSTDTQYF

V: TRBV3-1
D: TRBD2
size: few
J: TRBJ2-2
DNA: TGTGCCAGCAGCCAAGGCGGGGGAGGGTACACCGGGGAGCTGTTTTTT
CDR3: CASSQGGGGYTGELFF

V: TRBV7-9
D: NA
size: many
J: TRBJ2-3
DNA: TGTGCCAGCAGCTTCGATCAGGGCGGGCAGTATTTT
CDR3: CASSFDQGGQYF

V: TRBV5-1
D: TRBD1
size: NA
J: TRBJ1-2
DNA: TGCGCCAGCAGCTCGACGCAGGGGGAGAGCTACACCTTC
CDR3: CASSSTQGESYTF

V: TRBV9
D: NA
size: few
J: TRBJ1-1
DNA: TGTGCCAGCAGCGTAGAGGGTCAGGAAGGGGTGAACACTGAAGCTTTCTTT
CDR3: CASSVEGQEGVNTEAFF

V: TRBV7-2
D: TRBD1
size: many
J: TRBJ2-7
DNA: TGTGCCAGCAGCGGGACCCTGGGACAGCTATCCTACGAGCAGTACTTC
CDR3: CASSGTLGQLSYEQYF

V: TRBV9
D: NA
size: many
J: TRBJ1-3
DNA: TGTGCCAGCAGCGTAGGCGGATTGCCCTCTGGAAACACCATATATTTT
CDR3: CASSVGGLPSGNTIYF

V: TRBV7-9
D: NA
size: NA
J: TRBJ1-3
DNA: TGTGCCAGCAGCTCCTCGGGGGGGCCCGGAAACACCATATATTTT
CDR3: CASSSSGGPGNTIYF

V: TRBV20-1
D: NA
size: many
J: TRBJ1-5
DNA: TGCAGTGCCACCCAGGGAAGCAATCAGCCCCAGCATTTT
CDR3: CSATQGSNQPQHF

V: TRBV29-1
D: NA
size: NA
J: TRBJ2-3
DNA: TGCAGCGTTGAGGCAGCGGATAACACAGATACGCAGTATTTT
CDR3: CSVEAADNTDTQYF

V: TRBV28
D: NA
size: many
J: TRBJ2-7
DNA: TGTGCCAGCACTAGCGGAGGGGGATCCTACGAGCAGTACTTC
CDR3: CASTSGGGSYEQYF

V: TRBV5-1
D: NA
size: many
J: TRBJ1-2
DNA: TGCGCCAGCAGCGCTCGGACAGATACCTATGGCTACACCTTC
CDR3: CASSARTDTYGYTF

V: TRBV5-4
D: NA
size: many
J: TRBJ2-1
DNA: TGTGCCAGCAGCTTGTCCTGGACAGACAATGAGCAGTTCTTC
CDR3: CASSLSWTDNEQFF

V: TRBV12-3/TRBV12-4
D: TRBD1
size: many
J: TRBJ2-4
DNA: TGTGCCAGCAGTTTACAAGCCGGGACAGAGGACTTC
CDR3: CASSLQAGTEDF

V: TRBV4-1
D: NA
size: many
J: TRBJ1-1
DNA: TGCGCCAGCAGCCAAGTCGGGCGCACTGAAGCTTTCTTT
CDR3: CASSQVGRTEAFF